This passage covers 29 T cell receptor beta chains from one sample sequenced in a study of cytomegalovirus exposure and HLA in healthy donors. The PCR was carried out with 60 Vbeta primers and 13 Jbeta primers. Measured with immunoSEQ multiplex PCR; TCRdb has only the in-frame clones, and not every one. The sample has tens of thousands of clones; the top ten hold approximately 1.1%. Sequencing was carried out using PBMCs. Every receptor here comes from a woman aged 35 to 49 in good health and CMV-seronegative.

Here the CDR3 reads CASSRTGTKNIQYF. In DNA, the CDR3 is TGTGCCAGCAGTAGGACAGGGACCAAAAACATTCAGTACTTC. The chain has TRBV25-1 and TRBJ2-4; 8 nucleotides agree with TRBD1. Germline V gene sequence: CDR1 MGHDK, CDR2 SYGVNS. J was trimmed by 2 bases and V by 5 bases; bases with no gene match: 2. The CDR3 loop spans 14 amino acids. Looking up the rest from reference TRBV25-1 and TRBJ2-4 gives the full variable domain: EADIYQTPRYLVIGTGKKITLECSQTMGHDKMYWYQQDPGMELHLIHYSYGVNSTEKGDLSSESTVSRIRTEHFPLTLESARPSHTSQYLCASSRTGTKNIQYFGAGTRLSVL.

The rearrangement uses TRBV9 and TRBJ2-1; the D gene is possibly TRBD2 (5 bases). This CDR3 has 14 amino acids. Trimming pared 4 bases from V and 8 bases from J, leaving 16 bases between. Germline CDR1 is SGDLS and CDR2 is YYNGEE. In DNA, the CDR3 is TGTGCCAGCAGCCGGGAACTCGCTATAGATGAGCAGTTCTTC. Translation gives CASSRELAIDEQFF.

CDR3 residues: CASSPQGAGTNEKLFF. As DNA, the CDR3 is TGTGCCAGCAGCCCACAGGGGGCTGGAACTAATGAAAAACTGTTTTTT. The rearrangement links TRBV9 to TRBJ1-4; TRBD1 agrees at 9 bases. CDR3 length equals 16 residues. V gave up 4 bases and J gave up 1 base; unmatched junction bases: 5. The V gene's germline CDR1 is SGDLS and CDR2 YYNGEE.

The rearrangement joins TRBV27 to TRBJ2-1; D is possibly TRBD1 (6 bases). This CDR3 has 15 residues. V gave up 5 bases and J gave up 5 bases, with 16 bases separating them. Germline assignment: CDR1 MNHEY and CDR2 SMNVEV (reference sequence). Written as DNA, the CDR3 is TGTGCCAGCAGTCCCCCGGGACAAACCAACAATGAGCAGTTCTTC. It yields the protein CASSPPGQTNNEQFF.

V gene TRBV25-1 combines with J gene TRBJ1-1, with D tentatively TRBD1 (5 bases). V dropped 6 bases and J dropped 2 bases, with 10 bases sitting between them. The CDR3 is 13 residues long. The V gene's germline CDR1 is MGHDK and CDR2 SYGVNS. CDR3 residues: CASRGPANTEAFF. The DNA for the CDR3 is TGTGCCAGCAGGGGGCCGGCAAACACTGAAGCTTTCTTT.

This rearrangement joins TRBV23-1 to TRBJ1-1, with D possibly being TRBD1 (6 bases). TRBV23-1 counts as an open reading frame of uncertain function. The CDR3 is 15 residues long. V lost 8 bases to trimming and J lost 0 bases, with 16 bases between them. This chain's CDR3 is CASGIRDNMNTEAFF. In nucleotides, the CDR3 is TGCGCCAGCGGGATACGGGACAATATGAACACTGAAGCTTTCTTT.

V is TRBV9 and J is TRBJ2-7, with D uncertain. The germline V gene has CDR1 SGDLS and CDR2 YYNGEE. The CDR3 has 15 amino acids. The V end lost 0 bases, the J end lost 3 bases, and 13 bases lay between the germline ends. The CDR3, as DNA: TGTGCCAGCAGCGTAGGGTCCGGTCTCCACTACGAGCAGTACTTC. As protein: CASSVGSGLHYEQYF.

The chain couples TRBV5-1 to TRBJ2-3; TRBD2 matches at 9 bases. CDR3 length equals 15 residues. Germline V lookup: CDR1 SGHRS, CDR2 YFSETQ. V lost 4 bases to trimming and J lost 2 bases; unmatched junction nucleotides: 5. The CDR3 reads CASSVSGRTTDTQYF. The CDR3 DNA sequence: TGCGCCAGCAGCGTTAGCGGGAGAACCACAGATACGCAGTATTTT.

This chain links TRBV9 with TRBJ2-7, with 10 positions matching TRBD2. Germline CDR1 is SGDLS and CDR2 is YYNGEE. This CDR3 is 15 amino acids long. V was clipped by 4 bases and J by 2 bases; unmatched bases: 6. The chain's CDR3 is CASSPGTSAAYEQYF. The CDR3 DNA sequence: TGTGCCAGCAGCCCTGGGACTAGCGCCGCCTACGAGCAGTACTTC.

This chain uses TRBV6-5 with TRBJ2-7; tentatively, D is TRBD2 (5 bases). V lost 2 bases, J lost 6 bases, and 11 bases lay in between. Germline V gene lookup returns CDR1 MNHEY and CDR2 SVGAGI. The CDR3 has 13 residues. DNA for the CDR3: TGTGCCAGCAGTTACGCGGACTCCCTCGAGCAGTACTTC. Protein: CASSYADSLEQYF.

V usage is TRBV9 and J usage is TRBJ2-2; tentatively, D is TRBD1 (6 bases). V lost 6 bases and J 5 bases, leaving 14 bases between the germline ends. The CDR3 runs 14 residues. Germline V gene data show CDR1 as SGDLS and CDR2 as YYNGEE. CDR3 protein: CASKGLRGTGELFF. The CDR3 DNA reads as TGTGCCAGCAAGGGCCTAAGGGGGACCGGGGAGCTGTTTTTT.

This chain joins TRBV28 and TRBJ1-2, with D possibly being TRBD1 (6 bases). The germline gives CDR1 MDHEN, CDR2 SYDVKM. Trimming took 6 bases from V and 3 from J, leaving 17 bases between them. This CDR3 has 15 amino acids. Here the CDR3 reads CASRLPERGYYGYTF. The CDR3 nucleotides read TGTGCCAGCAGGCTACCCGAAAGGGGGTACTATGGCTACACCTTC.

V and J are TRBV2 and TRBJ1-3; maybe TRBD1 (6 bases). The CDR3 is made up of 15 amino acids. The germline V gene has CDR1 SNHLY and CDR2 FYNNEI. V lost 6 bases, J lost 0 bases, and 12 bases lay in between. The CDR3 DNA reads TGTGCCAGCAGAGGGGGACAACTCTCTGGAAACACCATATATTTT. Protein product: CASRGGQLSGNTIYF.

CDR3 amino acids: CASSRGTGIPYEQYF. CDR3 coding DNA: TGCGCCAGCAGCCGAGGGACAGGTATACCCTACGAGCAGTACTTC. J is TRBJ2-7 and V is TRBV5-1; 8 bases align to TRBD1. This CDR3 is built from 15 residues. Germline CDR1 is SGHRS and CDR2 is YFSETQ. V was clipped by 4 bases and J by 2 bases; unmatched bases: 8.

DNA for the CDR3: TGCAGCGTTGTAGGGTCAAAGTCTCGGGGCTATGGCTACACCTTC. This translates into CSVVGSKSRGYGYTF. The rearrangement uses TRBV29-1 and TRBJ1-2, with D uncertain. CDR3 size: 15 residues. CDR1 is SQVTM, CDR2 ANQGSEA, per germline. V lost 4 bases and J 4 bases, leaving 19 bases between the germline ends.

V gene TRBV6-5 combines with J gene TRBJ1-1; the D gene is possibly TRBD1 (5 bases). Trimming took off 0 bases at V and 5 bases at J, with 13 bases between the two ends. The CDR3 extends over 15 amino acids. Per the germline V gene, CDR1 is MNHEY and CDR2 is SVGAGI. This CDR3 is CASSYSRRVETEAFF. The CDR3 DNA reads TGTGCCAGCAGTTACTCGCGCAGGGTGGAGACTGAAGCTTTCTTT.

The chain joins TRBV7-9 to TRBJ2-7; 8 nucleotides align to TRBD1. J lost 2 bases, V lost 4 bases, and 4 bases had no gene match. This CDR3 region has 14 residues. Per germline, CDR1 SEHNR and CDR2 FQNEAQ (reference sequence). The CDR3 protein is CASSSDRAPYEQYF. Written as DNA, the CDR3 is TGTGCCAGCAGCTCGGACAGGGCGCCCTACGAGCAGTACTTC.

The chain has TRBV5-1 and TRBJ1-3; D is uncertain. Trimming took off 0 bases at V and 2 bases at J, with 12 bases between the two ends. This CDR3 is 16 amino acids long. Germline CDR1 reads SGHRS; CDR2 reads YFSETQ. CDR3 residues: CASSLGGLTPGNTIYF. CDR3 DNA: TGCGCCAGCAGCTTGGGCGGTCTGACGCCTGGAAACACCATATATTTT.

J is TRBJ1-4 and V is TRBV2, with 7 bases that match TRBD1. Germline CDR1 reads SNHLY; CDR2 reads FYNNEI. CDR3 length equals 13 residues. Trimming at V came to 8 bases and at J to 3 bases, leaving 3 bases not matched to a gene. The CDR3 here is CASSGQPNEKLFF. CDR3 bases: TGTGCCAGCTCGGGACAGCCTAATGAAAAACTGTTTTTT.

This sequence joins TRBV4-2 and TRBJ2-2, with TRBD1 matching 11 bases. The germline V gene has CDR1 LGHNA and CDR2 YNFKEQ. The CDR3 extends over 16 amino acids. V was pared by 4 bases and J by 3 bases, with 4 bases of the junction left unmatched. CDR3 coding DNA: TGTGCCAGCAGCCCCGTGGGACAGGGGGACACCGGGGAGCTGTTTTTT. It encodes CASSPVGQGDTGELFF.

The rearrangement joins TRBV28 to TRBJ1-2, with TRBD1 as a possible D gene (6 bases). This CDR3 contains 13 residues. V lost 6 bases to trimming and J lost 7 bases, with 15 bases between them. The germline gives CDR1 MDHEN, CDR2 SYDVKM. CDR3 region: CASSRPGQFGYTF. In DNA, the CDR3 is TGTGCCAGCAGCCGCCCCGGACAGTTTGGCTACACCTTC.

CDR3 in DNA: TGTGCCACCAGCCTAAACCTCGACGGTTACTCTAGCTCCTACGAGCAGTACTTC. Its translation is CATSLNLDGYSSSYEQYF. The chain has TRBV15 and TRBJ2-7; D is unclear. This CDR3 is 18 amino acids long. V lost 5 bases and J lost 0, with 23 bases in between. Per germline, CDR1 LNHNV and CDR2 YYDKDF (reference sequence).

The chain has TRBV7-8 and TRBJ2-1; 10 bases are a match to TRBD1. With V trimmed by 6 bases and J by 10 bases, 12 bases remained unmatched. CDR3 size: 15 residues. The V gene's germline CDR1 is SGHVS and CDR2 FQNEAQ. The CDR3 region has the DNA TGTGCCAGCAGTCGGGCCGGGACAGGGGATAAAGAGCAGTTCTTC. As protein: CASSRAGTGDKEQFF.

The V and J genes are TRBV4-1 and TRBJ2-7, with 11 nucleotides matching TRBD2. The CDR3 consists of 16 residues. Germline values: CDR1 MGHRA, CDR2 YSYEKL. Unmatched junction bases numbered 7, after V lost 3 bases and J lost 3 bases. In DNA form, the CDR3 reads TGCGCCAGCAGCCAGGCGCTAGCGGGAGGTAACTACGAGCAGTACTTC. Translation: CASSQALAGGNYEQYF.

The V call is TRBV6-6, the J call TRBJ2-1; 9 nucleotides line up with TRBD1. This CDR3 comprises 12 residues. Germline trimming cut 11 bases from V and 7 bases from J; bases unmatched to any gene: 6. Germline CDR1 is MNHNY and CDR2 is SVGAGI (reference sequence). The CDR3 loop reads CAGGTGRNEQFF. DNA of the CDR3: TGTGCCGGGGGGACAGGGCGGAATGAGCAGTTCTTC.

V gene TRBV7-2 combines with J gene TRBJ2-3, with 7 bases matching TRBD2. V was pared by 5 bases and J by 9 bases, with 5 bases of the junction left unmatched. From germline, CDR1 is SGHTA and CDR2 FQGNSA. The CDR3 consists of 12 residues. DNA of the CDR3: TGTGCCAGCAGCCCGAGCGGGGCAACGCAGTATTTT. Protein product: CASSPSGATQYF.

V and J are TRBV5-1 and TRBJ1-6; TRBD1 matches 9 bases. From germline, CDR1 is SGHRS and CDR2 YFSETQ. V dropped 4 bases and J dropped 11; count of bases not matched to a gene: 7. The CDR3 runs to 14 residues. The CDR3 nucleotides read TGCGCCAGCAGCCAGGGACAGGGTGGAGCACCCCTCCACTTT. Encoded protein: CASSQGQGGAPLHF.

The chain carries TRBV27 and TRBJ2-7; TRBD1 matches 7 bases. Germline CDR1 is MNHEY and CDR2 is SMNVEV (reference sequence). The junction had 6 bases not matched to a gene; V was cut back by 5 bases and J by 2 bases. This CDR3 region has 14 residues. CDR3 bases: TGTGCCAGCAGTGTTGGACAGGACCCCTACGAGCAGTACTTC. Residues: CASSVGQDPYEQYF.

The rearrangement joins TRBV6-4 to TRBJ1-5; 8 nucleotides agree with TRBD1. CDR1 is MRHNA and CDR2 is SNTAGT in the germline V gene. This CDR3 contains 16 residues. Trimming removed 6 bases from V and 7 bases from J; junction bases left unmatched: 14. CDR3 bases: TGTGCCAGCAGGGGAGGACAGGGTTGGTTGAAGCAGCCCCAGCATTTT. This translates into CASRGGQGWLKQPQHF.